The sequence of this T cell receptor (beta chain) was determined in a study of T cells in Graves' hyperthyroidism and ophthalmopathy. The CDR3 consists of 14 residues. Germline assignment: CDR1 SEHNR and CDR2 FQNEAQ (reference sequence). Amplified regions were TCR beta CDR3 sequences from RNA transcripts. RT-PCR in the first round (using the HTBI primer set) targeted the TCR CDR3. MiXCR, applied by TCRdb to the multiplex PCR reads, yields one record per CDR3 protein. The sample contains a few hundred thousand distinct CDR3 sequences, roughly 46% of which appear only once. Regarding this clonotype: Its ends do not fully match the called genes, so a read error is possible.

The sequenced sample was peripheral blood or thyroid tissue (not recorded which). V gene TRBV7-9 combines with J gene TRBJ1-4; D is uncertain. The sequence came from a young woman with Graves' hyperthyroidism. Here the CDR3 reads CASSLARAGEKLFF. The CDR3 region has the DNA TGTGCCAGCAGCCTAGCACGAGCCGGGGAGAAACTGTTTTTT.